This entry features one TCR beta chain sequence. Its antigen is currently unknown. The record originates from a study of cytomegalovirus exposure and HLA in healthy donors. Study-wide points: Earlier analysis found most TCR beta V segments productive about 87% or about 30% of the time.

PCR was performed using 60 Vbeta and 13 Jbeta primers. Assay used: immunoSEQ multiplex PCR; TCRdb lists only in-frame clones, some missing. Its clone listing holds 70,000 or so clones. Losses at the gene ends were 5 bases for V and 2 bases for J; bases not matched to a gene: 5. CDR3 length: 15 amino acids. From germline, CDR1 is LNHDA and CDR2 SQIVND (reference sequence). The chain joins TRBV19 to TRBJ2-1; 8 bases are a match to TRBD1. Sequenced input: PBMCs. The TCR sequence derives from a man between 35 and 55 years old in good health and CMV-seronegative. CDR3 protein: CASSGGTGTYNEQFF. The CDR3 nucleotides are TGTGCCAGTAGTGGAGGGACAGGAACCTACAATGAGCAGTTCTTC.